These 6 T cell receptor beta chains were all obtained from the same sample, sequenced in a study of T cells in Graves' hyperthyroidism and ophthalmopathy (dated by TCRdb to between 2018 and 2021). The library was built by means of multiplex PCR. The run used an Illumina HiSeq 2000. The TCR beta CDR3 regions were amplified from the RNA transcripts. The TCR CDR3 was subjected to a first round of RT-PCR using the HTBI primer set and the Qiagen OneStep RT-PCR kit. In-frame beta chains were kept once TCRdb had trimmed the public reads at Q25 with fastp and called clones with MiXCR. Merged by CDR3 protein, the rows form single entries marked with the most common genes and DNA. The sample contains 370,000 or so distinct CDR3 sequences, approximately 14% of them found a single time. The biggest ten clones account for 25% to 30% of the sample. The sample taken for sequencing was blood. These receptors all come from a woman aged 18-29 years with Graves' hyperthyroidism that later progressed to Graves' ophthalmopathy.

This clonotype was detected many times. The CDR3 DNA sequence: TGTGCCAGCAGCCAATACACCTGGCGGGTAGATTCCTACGAGCAGTACTTC. It is translated as CASSQYTWRVDSYEQYF. This chain joins TRBV16 and TRBJ2-7; possible D gene TRBD2, 5 bases. Germline loops: CDR1 KGHSY, CDR2 FQNENV. The CDR3 runs to 17 residues. V lost 1 base, J lost 1 base, and 17 bases lay in between.

In its sample, this clonotype was seen a few times. The gene calls are TRBV6-1 and TRBJ2-1; 9 bases map to TRBD2. Trimming at V came to 3 bases and at J to 4 bases, leaving 4 bases not matched to a gene. Germline V lookup: CDR1 MNHNS, CDR2 SASEGT. The CDR3 runs 15 residues. The DNA for the CDR3 is TGTGCCAGCAGTGACGAGACTAGCGGATACAATGAGCAGTTCTTC. Its protein is CASSDETSGYNEQFF.

The rearrangement joins TRBV2 to TRBJ2-3; 7 nucleotides line up with TRBD2. V trimming: 6 bases; J trimming: 6 bases; junction bases outside the gene matches: 6. The CDR3 has 13 amino acids. Germline CDR1 reads SNHLY; CDR2 reads FYNNEI. CDR3 amino acids: CASRAAGEDTQYF. The CDR3 coding sequence is TGTGCCAGCAGGGCGGCGGGGGAGGATACGCAGTATTTT.

This clonotype was observed a handful of times. The chain carries TRBV4-1 and TRBJ2-1; TRBD1 might be the D (6 bases). Per the germline V gene, CDR1 is MGHRA and CDR2 is YSYEKL. V was shortened by 2 bases and J by 5 bases, with 19 bases between the two germline ends. The CDR3 covers 17 residues. The chain's CDR3 is CASSQRLTGTRDNEQFF. The CDR3 coding sequence is TGCGCCAGCAGCCAAAGGCTAACCGGGACACGGGACAATGAGCAGTTCTTC.

In DNA, the CDR3 is TGCAGCGTTGAAGTTACGACGCCTGGCGGGCTTTCCTACGAGCAGTACTTC. It is translated as CSVEVTTPGGLSYEQYF. The V call is TRBV29-1, the J call TRBJ2-7; possible D gene TRBD2, 5 bases. Germline CDR1 reads SQVTM; CDR2 reads ANQGSEA. V lost 1 base to trimming and J lost 1 base, with 20 bases between them. The CDR3 sequence is 17 residues long.

J is TRBJ1-5 and V is TRBV16; 9 positions match TRBD1. Germline trimming cut 4 bases from V and 0 bases from J; bases unmatched to any gene: 10. CDR1 is KGHSY and CDR2 is FQNENV in the germline V gene. CDR3 length equals 18 residues. CDR3: CASSPPGTGLNSNQPQHF. DNA for the CDR3: TGTGCCAGCAGCCCGCCCGGGACAGGGCTCAATAGCAATCAGCCCCAGCATTTT.